This T cell receptor beta chain originates from a study of CXCR3-negative and CXCR3-positive naive CD8 T cells. Every individual CD8+ T cell subset underwent sorting in triplicate at around 300,000 cells apiece. Per germline, CDR1 MGHRA and CDR2 YSYEKL. CDR3 length: 13 amino acids. Libraries of TRB cDNA were made by 5' RACE and carried UMIs. TCRdb reprocessed the 5' RACE reads; each CDR3 protein has one entry and no DNA is given. This repertoire includes roughly 28,000 distinct CDR3 sequences. This TCR was sampled from a human donor in good health. Some clones in this sample may be carry-over from other donors' samples. The chain recombines TRBV4-1 with TRBJ2-2; TCRdb proposes TRBD1, but this gene call is untestable without DNA. Sequencing was carried out using memory CD8+ T cells from blood. CDR3 sequence reads: CASSQQGSGELFF.